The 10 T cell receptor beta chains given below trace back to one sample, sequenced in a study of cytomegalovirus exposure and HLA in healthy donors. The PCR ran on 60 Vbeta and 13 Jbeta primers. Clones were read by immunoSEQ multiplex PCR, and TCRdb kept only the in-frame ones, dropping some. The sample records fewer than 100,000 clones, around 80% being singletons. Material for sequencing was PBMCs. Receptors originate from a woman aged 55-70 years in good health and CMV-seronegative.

For the CDR3, the DNA is TGCGCCAGCAGCCAGACTAGCGGATACCAAGAGACCCAGTACTTC. This codes for CASSQTSGYQETQYF. J is TRBJ2-5 and V is TRBV5-1; TRBD2 matches at 9 bases. Per the germline V gene, CDR1 is SGHRS and CDR2 is YFSETQ. The CDR3 is 15 amino acids. V lost 4 bases, J lost 0 bases, and 4 bases stayed unmatched.

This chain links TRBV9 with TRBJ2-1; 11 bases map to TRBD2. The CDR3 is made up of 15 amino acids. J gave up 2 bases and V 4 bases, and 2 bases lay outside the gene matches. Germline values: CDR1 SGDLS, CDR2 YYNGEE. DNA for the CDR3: TGTGCCAGCAGCATTAGCGGGGGGGCCTACAATGAGCAGTTCTTC. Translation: CASSISGGAYNEQFF.

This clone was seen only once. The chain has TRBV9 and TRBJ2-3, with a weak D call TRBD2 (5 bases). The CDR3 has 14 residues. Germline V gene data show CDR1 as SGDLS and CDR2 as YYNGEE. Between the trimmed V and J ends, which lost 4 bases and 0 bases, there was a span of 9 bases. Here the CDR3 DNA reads TGTGCCAGCAGCTCCAGCGGAAGCACAGATACGCAGTATTTT. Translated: CASSSSGSTDTQYF.

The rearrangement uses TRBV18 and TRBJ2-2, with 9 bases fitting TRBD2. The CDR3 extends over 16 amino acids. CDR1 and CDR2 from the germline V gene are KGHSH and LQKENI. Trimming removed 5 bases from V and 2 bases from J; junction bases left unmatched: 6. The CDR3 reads CASSSSGGFNTGELFF. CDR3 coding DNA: TGTGCCAGCTCATCCAGCGGGGGGTTCAACACCGGGGAGCTGTTTTTT.

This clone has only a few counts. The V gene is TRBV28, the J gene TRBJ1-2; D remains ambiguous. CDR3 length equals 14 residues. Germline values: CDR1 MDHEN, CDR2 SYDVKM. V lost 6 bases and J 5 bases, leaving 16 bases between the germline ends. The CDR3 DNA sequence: TGTGCCAGCAGGCCGCTCGCCAGGACTTATGGCTACACCTTC. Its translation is CASRPLARTYGYTF.

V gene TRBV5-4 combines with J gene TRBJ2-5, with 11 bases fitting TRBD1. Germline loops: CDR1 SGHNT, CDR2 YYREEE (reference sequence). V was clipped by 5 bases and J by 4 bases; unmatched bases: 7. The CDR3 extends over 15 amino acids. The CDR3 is CASSLGQGAGETQYF. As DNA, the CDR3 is TGTGCCAGCAGTCTAGGACAGGGGGCGGGAGAGACCCAGTACTTC. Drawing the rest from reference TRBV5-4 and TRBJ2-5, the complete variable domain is ETGVTQSPTHLIKTRGQQVTLRCSSQSGHNTVSWYQQALGQGPQFIFQYYREEENGRGNFPPRFSGLQFPNYSSELNVNALELDDSALYLCASSLGQGAGETQYFGPGTRLLVL.

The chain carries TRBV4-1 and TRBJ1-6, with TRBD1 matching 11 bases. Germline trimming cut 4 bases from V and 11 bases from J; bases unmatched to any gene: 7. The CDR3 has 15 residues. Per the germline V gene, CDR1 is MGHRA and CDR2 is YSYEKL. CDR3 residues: CASSLNRDRGTPLHF. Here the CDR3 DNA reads TGCGCCAGCAGCCTAAACCGGGACAGGGGGACACCCCTCCACTTT.

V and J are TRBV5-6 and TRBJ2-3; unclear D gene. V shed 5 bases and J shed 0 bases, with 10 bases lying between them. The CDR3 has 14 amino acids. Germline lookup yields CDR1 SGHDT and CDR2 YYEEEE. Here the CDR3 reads CASRVTASTDTQYF. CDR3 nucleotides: TGTGCCAGCAGAGTCACAGCTAGCACAGATACGCAGTATTTT. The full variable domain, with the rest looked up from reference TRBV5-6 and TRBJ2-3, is DAGVTQSPTHLIKTRGQQVTLRCSPKSGHDTVSWYQQALGQGPQFIFQYYEEEERQRGNFPDRFSGHQFPNYSSELNVNALLLGDSALYLCASRVTASTDTQYFGPGTRLTVL.

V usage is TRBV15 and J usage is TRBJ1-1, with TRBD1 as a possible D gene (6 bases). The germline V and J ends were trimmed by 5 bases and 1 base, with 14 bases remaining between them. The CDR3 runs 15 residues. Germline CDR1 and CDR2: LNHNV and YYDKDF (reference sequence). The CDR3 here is CATSRPGTKNTEAFF. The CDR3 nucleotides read TGTGCCACCAGCCGCCCCGGGACAAAGAACACTGAAGCTTTCTTT.

DNA of the CDR3: TGTGCCAGCAGTTACTCGCTTGCAGGGGGAGGAAACACCATATATTTT. This gives the protein CASSYSLAGGGNTIYF. V gene TRBV6-5 combines with J gene TRBJ1-3, with 7 bases lining up with TRBD1. The V and J ends lost 0 bases and 4 bases, in that order; junction bases with no gene match: 6. The CDR3 consists of 16 residues. Germline CDR1 is MNHEY and CDR2 is SVGAGI.